This record concerns one T cell receptor beta chain sequence. No antigen is known for it. The PCR employed 60 Vbeta primers together with 13 Jbeta primers. The assay was immunoSEQ multiplex PCR, and TCRdb's table has in-frame clones only and misses some. The sample holds roughly 74,000 clones, 78% seen once. Trimming at V came to 4 bases and at J to 1 base, leaving 3 bases not matched to a gene. The germline CDR1 and CDR2 sequences are MNHNY and SVGAGI (reference sequence). This CDR3 has 16 amino acids. This record belongs to a study of cytomegalovirus exposure and HLA in healthy donors. Study at large: Previous work identified roughly 120 million unique TCR beta sequences from approximately 190 million T cells. Regarding the study as a whole: Cytomegalovirus-associated TCR beta chains were listed, numbering 164.

Material: PBMCs. This chain joins TRBV6-6 and TRBJ2-3; 12 bases fit TRBD2. The receptor's source is a man in his forties in good health and CMV-seronegative. In nucleotides, the CDR3 is TGTGCCAGCAGTTTAAGACTAGCGGGAGGCACAGATACGCAGTATTTT. Its protein product is CASSLRLAGGTDTQYF.